The source of this T cell receptor beta chain is a study of shared clonotypes between healthy human individuals. Study-level results: Memory subsets generally showed smaller estimated richness than naive subsets did.

V was cut by 5 bases and J by 4 bases, with 15 bases left in between. This CDR3 comprises 15 residues. CDR1 and CDR2 from the germline V gene are WSHSY and SAAADI. The protocol was immunoSEQ multiplex PCR, while the TCRdb copy is restricted to in-frame clones and leaves out a portion. This table has 1.6 million or so clones, about 98.5% appearing once. To note about this clone: The antigen is not known.

The sample comprised naive CD4+ T cells sorted from blood. Stated subset: CD45RA+ positively selected. The source of this sequence is a man between 25 and 39 years old in good health. This chain uses TRBV10-2 with TRBJ2-1; D is ambiguous. In DNA, the CDR3 is TGCGCCAGCAGTTCCACTGGGGTAGGATACAATGAGCAGTTCTTC. Amino acid sequence: CASSSTGVGYNEQFF.